This T cell receptor (beta chain) emerged from a study of blood T cell repertoires in COVID-19. Across the whole study: Samples of COVID-19 (acute and convalescent) were obtained from the United States, Italy and Spain. T cells, B-cell-depleted T cells, or PBMCs provided the cDNA or gDNA that served as material.

The CDR3 is 14 amino acids. Trimming removed 0 bases from V and 2 bases from J; junction bases left unmatched: 1. Germline V CDR1 and CDR2: SGHRS, YFSETQ. How the authors handled the data: Reference gene primer amplification gave nucleated cell count estimates. Clones were read by immunoSEQ multiplex PCR, and TCRdb kept only the in-frame ones, dropping some. Clone size and the V and J calls come from that table; the DNA yielded D and trimming. Of around 80,000 clones detected, around 80% appear once; the ten largest clones hold less than 11%. The TCR comes from a man aged 55-75 years with acute or convalescent COVID-19. The chain carries TRBV5-1 and TRBJ2-7; the match to TRBD1 covers 8 bases. The specimen was peripheral blood. CDR3 DNA: TGCGCCAGCAGCTTGGAACAGGGGGCCTACGAGCAGTACTTC. It is translated as CASSLEQGAYEQYF.